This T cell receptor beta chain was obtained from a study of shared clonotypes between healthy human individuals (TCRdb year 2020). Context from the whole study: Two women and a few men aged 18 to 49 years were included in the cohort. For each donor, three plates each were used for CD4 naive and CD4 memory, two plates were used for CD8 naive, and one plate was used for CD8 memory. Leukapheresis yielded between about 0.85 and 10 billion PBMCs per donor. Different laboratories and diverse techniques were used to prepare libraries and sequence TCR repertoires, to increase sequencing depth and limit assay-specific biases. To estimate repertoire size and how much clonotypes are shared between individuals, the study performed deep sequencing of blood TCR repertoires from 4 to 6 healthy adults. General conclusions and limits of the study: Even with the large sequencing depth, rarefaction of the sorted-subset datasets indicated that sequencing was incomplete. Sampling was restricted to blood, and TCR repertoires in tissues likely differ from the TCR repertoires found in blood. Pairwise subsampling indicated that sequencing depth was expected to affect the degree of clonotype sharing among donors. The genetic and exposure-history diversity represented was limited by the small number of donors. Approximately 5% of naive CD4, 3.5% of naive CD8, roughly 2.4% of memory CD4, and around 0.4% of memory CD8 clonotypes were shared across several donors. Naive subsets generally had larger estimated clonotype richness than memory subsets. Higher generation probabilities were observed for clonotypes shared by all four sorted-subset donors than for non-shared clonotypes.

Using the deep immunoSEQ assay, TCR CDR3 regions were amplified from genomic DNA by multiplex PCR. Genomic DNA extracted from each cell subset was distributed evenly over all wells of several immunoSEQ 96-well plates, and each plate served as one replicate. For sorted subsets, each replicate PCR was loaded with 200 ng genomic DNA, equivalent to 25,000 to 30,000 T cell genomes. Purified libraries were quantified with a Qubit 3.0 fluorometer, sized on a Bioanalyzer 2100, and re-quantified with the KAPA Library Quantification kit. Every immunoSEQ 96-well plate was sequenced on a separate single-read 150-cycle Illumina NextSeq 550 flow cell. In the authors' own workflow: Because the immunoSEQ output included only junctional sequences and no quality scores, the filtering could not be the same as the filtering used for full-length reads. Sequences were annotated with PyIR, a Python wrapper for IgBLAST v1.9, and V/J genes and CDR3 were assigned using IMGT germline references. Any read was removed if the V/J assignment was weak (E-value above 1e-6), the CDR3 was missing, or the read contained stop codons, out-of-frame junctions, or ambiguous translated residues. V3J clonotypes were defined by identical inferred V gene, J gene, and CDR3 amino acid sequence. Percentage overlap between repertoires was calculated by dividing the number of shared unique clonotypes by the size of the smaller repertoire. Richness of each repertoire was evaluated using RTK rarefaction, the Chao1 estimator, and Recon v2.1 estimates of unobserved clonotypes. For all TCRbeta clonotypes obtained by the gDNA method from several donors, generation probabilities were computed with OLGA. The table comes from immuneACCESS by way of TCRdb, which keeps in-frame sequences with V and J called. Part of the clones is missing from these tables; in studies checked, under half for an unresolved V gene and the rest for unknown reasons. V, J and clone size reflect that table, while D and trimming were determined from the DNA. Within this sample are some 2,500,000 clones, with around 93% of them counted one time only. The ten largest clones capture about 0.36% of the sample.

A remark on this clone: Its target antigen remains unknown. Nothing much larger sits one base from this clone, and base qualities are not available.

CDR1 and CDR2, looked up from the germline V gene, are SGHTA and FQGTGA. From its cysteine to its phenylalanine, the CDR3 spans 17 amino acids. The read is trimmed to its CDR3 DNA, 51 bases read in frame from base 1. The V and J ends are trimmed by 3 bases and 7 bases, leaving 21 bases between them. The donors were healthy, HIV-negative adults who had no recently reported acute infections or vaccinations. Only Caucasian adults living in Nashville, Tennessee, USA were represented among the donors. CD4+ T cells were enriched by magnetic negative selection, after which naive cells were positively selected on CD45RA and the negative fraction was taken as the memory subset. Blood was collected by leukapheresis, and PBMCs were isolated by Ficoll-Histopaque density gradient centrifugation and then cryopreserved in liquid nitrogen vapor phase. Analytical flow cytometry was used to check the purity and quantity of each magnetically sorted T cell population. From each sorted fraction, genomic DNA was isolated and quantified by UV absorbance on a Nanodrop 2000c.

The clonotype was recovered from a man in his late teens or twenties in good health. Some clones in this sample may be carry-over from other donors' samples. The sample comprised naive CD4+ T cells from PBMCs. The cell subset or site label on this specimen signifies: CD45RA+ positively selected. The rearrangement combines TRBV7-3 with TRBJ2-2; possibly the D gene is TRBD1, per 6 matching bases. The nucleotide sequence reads TGTGCCAGCAGCTTTGGGGCCGGGACAACTCAGGTCGGGGAGCTGTTTTTT. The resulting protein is CASSFGAGTTQVGELFF.